These 13 T cell receptor beta chains came from one sample sequenced in a study of T cells in tumors after PD-1 blockade. Using immunoSEQ multiplex PCR, the repertoire was profiled, and TCRdb retains in-frame clones only, with some absent. This repertoire shows fewer than 9,000 clones, 50% to 70% found once; its top ten account for approximately 5%. Here the sequenced sample was tumor tissue, taken after anti-PD-1 treatment. The receptors derive from a human donor with basal cell carcinoma.

This chain uses TRBV15 with TRBJ2-7; 10 nucleotides align to TRBD1. The germline V gene has CDR1 LNHNV and CDR2 YYDKDF (reference sequence). The CDR3 covers 14 residues. V was clipped by 3 bases and J by 6 bases; unmatched bases: 5. The CDR3 here is CATSRDRGAVEQYF. CDR3 sequence (DNA): TGTGCCACCAGCAGGGACAGGGGGGCGGTCGAGCAGTACTTC.

The chain is built from TRBV7-9 and TRBJ2-1; no clear D gene. CDR3 size: 12 residues. Trimming took off 5 bases at V and 5 bases at J, with 7 bases between the two ends. The germline CDR1 and CDR2 sequences are SEHNR and FQNEAQ (reference sequence). The CDR3 DNA is TGTGCCAGCAGCGCCGTTAACAATGAGCAGTTCTTC. It translates to CASSAVNNEQFF.

The V gene is TRBV24-1, the J gene TRBJ2-1; TRBD2 matches at 12 bases. Germline CDR1 reads KGHDR; CDR2 reads SFDVKD. Unmatched junction bases numbered 1, after V lost 3 bases and J lost 5 bases. This CDR3 comprises 15 residues. DNA of the CDR3: TGTGCCACCAGTGATCGGACTAGCGGGGACAATGAGCAGTTCTTC. Translating it yields CATSDRTSGDNEQFF.

The genes are TRBV5-6 and TRBJ2-7, with 9 bases identical to TRBD2. The length of the CDR3 is 13 residues. V dropped 1 base and J dropped 6; count of bases not matched to a gene: 2. CDR1 is SGHDT, CDR2 YYEEEE, per germline. The CDR3 DNA is TGTGCCAGCAGCTTGCTAGCGGGGATCGAGCAGTACTTC. Amino acid sequence: CASSLLAGIEQYF.

The CDR3 region has the DNA TGTGCCAGCAGTGGATGGACAGGGTCTAACTATGGCTACACCTTC. As protein: CASSGWTGSNYGYTF. The chain is built from TRBV6-1 and TRBJ1-2; 8 nucleotides match TRBD1. Germline CDR1 is MNHNS and CDR2 is SASEGT. There are 15 residues in the CDR3. J was trimmed by 0 bases and V by 4 bases; bases with no gene match: 4.

The genes are TRBV30 and TRBJ1-2; no definite D call. With 0 bases removed from V and 8 bases from J, the gap between germline ends came to 7 bases. Looked up from germline, CDR1 is GTSNPN and CDR2 is SVGIG (reference sequence). This CDR3 contains 11 residues. The CDR3: CAWSVNPGYTF. The CDR3 coding sequence is TGTGCCTGGAGTGTAAATCCGGGCTACACCTTC.

This rearrangement joins TRBV19 to TRBJ2-3; TRBD1 matches 9 bases. This CDR3 has 13 residues. V was pared by 7 bases and J by 4 bases, with 3 bases of the junction left unmatched. Germline V lookup: CDR1 LNHDA, CDR2 SQIVND (reference sequence). The CDR3 here is CASMDRGPDTQYF. The CDR3 DNA reads TGTGCCAGTATGGACAGGGGCCCAGATACGCAGTATTTT.

The chain carries TRBV24-1 and TRBJ2-3; the match to TRBD1 covers 10 bases. Germline V gene lookup returns CDR1 KGHDR and CDR2 SFDVKD. This CDR3 contains 15 residues. Losses at the gene ends were 4 bases for V and 7 bases for J; bases not matched to a gene: 7. DNA for the CDR3: TGTGCCACCAGTGAGCCCGGGACAGGGGTAAATACGCAGTATTTT. Residues: CATSEPGTGVNTQYF.

The chain carries TRBV7-9 and TRBJ2-5; TRBD2 matches 7 bases. This CDR3 spans 11 amino acids. From germline, CDR1 is SEHNR and CDR2 FQNEAQ (reference sequence). Trimming at V came to 3 bases and at J to 11 bases, leaving 3 bases not matched to a gene. Here the CDR3 reads CASSLFSGQYF. CDR3 bases: TGTGCCAGCAGCTTGTTTAGCGGGCAGTACTTC. The full variable domain, in which reference TRBV7-9 and TRBJ2-5 provide the parts outside the CDR3, is DTGVSQNPRHKITKRGQNVTFRCDPISEHNRLYWYRQTLGQGPEFLTYFQNEAQLEKSRLLSDRFSAERPKGSFSTLEIQRTEQGDSAMYLCASSLFSGQYFGPGTRLLVL.

This clone was detected only once. The chain uses TRBV2 and TRBJ1-6; D is uncertain. The V and J ends lost 7 bases and 7 bases respectively, with 11 bases between them. The CDR3 extends over 13 amino acids. Germline assignment: CDR1 SNHLY and CDR2 FYNNEI. This chain's CDR3 is CASISHWNSPLHF. CDR3 sequence (DNA): TGTGCCAGCATTTCACACTGGAATTCACCCCTCCACTTT.

The J gene is TRBJ1-1, the V gene TRBV4-1; D is unresolved. The V end was cut by 1 base, the J end by 5 bases, with 14 bases between. There are 15 residues in the CDR3. Per germline, CDR1 MGHRA and CDR2 YSYEKL. CDR3 protein: CASSQVDLGVTEAFF. The CDR3 DNA reads TGCGCCAGCAGCCAAGTAGACCTTGGGGTAACTGAAGCTTTCTTT.

This sequence joins TRBV10-3 and TRBJ2-1, with TRBD2 as a possible D gene (7 bases). Trimming took off 8 bases at V and 9 bases at J, with 11 bases between the two ends. CDR1 and CDR2 (germline): ENHRY, SYGVKD. This CDR3 is built from 11 residues. The CDR3 coding sequence is TGTGCCATCGGGGGGGGCGGTGAGCAGTTCTTC. Its protein is CAIGGGGEQFF.

J is TRBJ2-3 and V is TRBV29-1, with 9 bases that match TRBD2. CDR1 and CDR2 from the germline V gene are SQVTM and ANQGSEA. This CDR3 is built from 15 residues. The V segment lost 2 bases and the J segment 5 bases; nucleotides outside the gene matches: 8. The CDR3 DNA sequence: TGCAGCGTTGAATCTAGCGGGGTTTTCAGAGATACGCAGTATTTT. It encodes CSVESSGVFRDTQYF.